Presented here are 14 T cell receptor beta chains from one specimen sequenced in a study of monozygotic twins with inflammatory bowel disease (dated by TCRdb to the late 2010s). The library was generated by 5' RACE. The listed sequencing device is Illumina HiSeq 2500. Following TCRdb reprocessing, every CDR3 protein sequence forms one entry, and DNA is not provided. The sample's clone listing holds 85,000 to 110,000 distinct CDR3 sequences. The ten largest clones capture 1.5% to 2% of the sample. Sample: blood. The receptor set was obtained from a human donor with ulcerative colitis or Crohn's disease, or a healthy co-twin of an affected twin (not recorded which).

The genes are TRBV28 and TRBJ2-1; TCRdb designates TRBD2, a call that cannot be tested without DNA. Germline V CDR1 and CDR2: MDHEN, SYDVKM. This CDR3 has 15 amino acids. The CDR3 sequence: CASRPLAGGLNEQFF.

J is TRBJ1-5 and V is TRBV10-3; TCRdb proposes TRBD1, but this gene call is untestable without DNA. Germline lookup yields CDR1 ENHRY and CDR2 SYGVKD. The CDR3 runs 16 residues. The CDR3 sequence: CAISESGLQGEQPQHF.

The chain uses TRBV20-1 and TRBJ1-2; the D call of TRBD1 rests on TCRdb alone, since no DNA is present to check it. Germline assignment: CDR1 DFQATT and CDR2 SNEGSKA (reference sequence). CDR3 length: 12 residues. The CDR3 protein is CSARGQGYGYTF.

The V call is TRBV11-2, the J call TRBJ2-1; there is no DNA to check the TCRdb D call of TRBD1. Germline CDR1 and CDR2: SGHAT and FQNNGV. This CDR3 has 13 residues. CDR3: CASSLDPAGWQFF.

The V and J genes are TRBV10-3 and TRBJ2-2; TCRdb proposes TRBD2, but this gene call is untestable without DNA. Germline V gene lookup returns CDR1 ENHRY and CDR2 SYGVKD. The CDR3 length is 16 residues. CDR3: CAISLLAGGPGGELFF.

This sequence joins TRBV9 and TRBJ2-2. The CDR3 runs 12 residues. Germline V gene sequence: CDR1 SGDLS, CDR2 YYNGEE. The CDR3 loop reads CASSVGTGELFF.

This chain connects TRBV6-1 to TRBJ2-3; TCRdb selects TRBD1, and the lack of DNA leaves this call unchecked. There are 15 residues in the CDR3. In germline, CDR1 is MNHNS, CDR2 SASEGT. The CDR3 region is CASSRTNRGTDTQYF.

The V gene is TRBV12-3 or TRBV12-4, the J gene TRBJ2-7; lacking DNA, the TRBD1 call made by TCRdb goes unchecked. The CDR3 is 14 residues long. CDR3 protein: CASRATGEAYEQYF.

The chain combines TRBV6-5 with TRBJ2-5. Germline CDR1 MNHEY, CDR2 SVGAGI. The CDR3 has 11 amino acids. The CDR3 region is CASSYATTQYF.

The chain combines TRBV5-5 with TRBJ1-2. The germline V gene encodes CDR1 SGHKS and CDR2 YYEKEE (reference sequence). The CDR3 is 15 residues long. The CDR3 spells CASRLGWLPIYGYTF.

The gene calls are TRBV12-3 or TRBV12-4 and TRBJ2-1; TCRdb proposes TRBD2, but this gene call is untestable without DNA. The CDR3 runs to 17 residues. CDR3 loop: CASSLSTLAGGRNEQFF.

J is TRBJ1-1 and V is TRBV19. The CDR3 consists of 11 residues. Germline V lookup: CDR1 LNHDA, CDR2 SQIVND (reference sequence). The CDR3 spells CASMEVHRAFF.

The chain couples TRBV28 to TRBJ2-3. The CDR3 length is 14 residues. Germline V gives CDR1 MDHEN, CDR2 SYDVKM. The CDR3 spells CASSLIGRTDTQYF.

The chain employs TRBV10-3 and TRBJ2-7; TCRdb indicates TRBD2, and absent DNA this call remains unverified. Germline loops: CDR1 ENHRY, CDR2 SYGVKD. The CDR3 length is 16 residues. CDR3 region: CAISPAGLAGVYEQYF.